This T cell receptor beta chain was documented in a study of beta chain features in type 1 diabetes (dated by TCRdb to the late 2010s). General notes on the study: No differences in mean age, gender distribution, total cell number or subset yield were found between patients and healthy donors. The study compared TCRB repertoires of sorted circulating CD4+ T cell subsets between recently diagnosed type 1 diabetes patients and matched healthy donors. Regulatory and stem cell-like memory subsets were isolated from only 8 patients and roughly eight healthy donors, whereas naive and central memory subsets came from all 30 or so donors. A total of 100 million to 140 million sorted cells were examined across all samples, and the number of cells per subset was strongly correlated with RNA yield.

This clone was observed a handful of times. Its antigen is still unknown. Base qualities are not recorded, but no much larger clone differs from it by a single base. The entire isolated RNA was reverse transcribed using the High Capacity cDNA Reverse Transcription Kit, and thus expressed TCRB transcripts were sequenced. Naive, central memory and regulatory T cell samples underwent deep immunoSEQ sequencing, averaging roughly 3.3 million total reads per sample. Sorted cells were lysed in RLT buffer and RNA was extracted with DNase-treated RNeasy Micro or Mini kits, depending on cell number. Each cell subset was processed separately to prevent cross-contamination, with patient and healthy donor samples processed together. The immunoSEQ multiplex PCR was used to amplify TCRB sequences from cDNA, yielding 87-bp fragments that span the CDR3 region. Amplicons were sequenced on the Illumina HiSeq platform. The study's own analysis went as follows. Synthetic template baselines were used to correct PCR bias computationally, reads within Hamming distance 2 were collapsed together, and singletons that could not be merged were discarded. Reads were aligned to IMGT to assign V, D and J genes, CDR3 length, and insertions or deletions at six rearrangement sites. Clonotype counts were normalized to sorted cell number within each subset before computing true diversity and Gini coefficients with the tcR R package. Repertoire sharing was quantified using the overlap coefficient calculated on TCRB nucleotide sequences. As a proxy for the pre-selection repertoire, out-of-frame TCRB sequences from naive cells were analyzed. TCRdb took this table from immuneACCESS and kept in-frame rearrangements with V and J called. Such tables lack part of the clones; where checked against another copy, unresolved V genes explain under half of the gap, and the rest is unexplained. D and trimming come from the DNA, and the V and J calls and clone size come from that table. For this sample the table gives some 900,000 clones, of which roughly 17% were detected only once. The ten largest clonotypes hold roughly 0.025% of the sample.

A single peripheral blood draw of approximately 100 mL on average was collected from each donor into heparinised tubes. Using a panel that included CD45RO, CCR7, CD25, CD127, CD95 and CD27, naive, central memory, regulatory and stem cell-like memory CD4+ T cells were sorted on a BD FACSAria II. All sorted populations exceeded 95% purity. Right away, PBMCs were isolated by Lymphoprep density gradient centrifugation and were stained directly, with no culture step. To minimize batch effects, samples were stained and sorted in pairs, one healthy donor with one patient per experiment. Paper-wide results and their limitations: Naive, central memory and regulatory TCRB repertoires appeared to be more similar among patients than among healthy donors. Shorter templates might have been favored by PCR, but patient and control samples were amplified and corrected together, so both groups would have been affected equally by any skew. Because cDNA rather than genomic DNA was sequenced, highly expressing activated cells could have been over-represented, although no difference in activation and CD3 levels was found between groups. Because the HLA sub-analyses included only small numbers of individuals, any influence of HLA type on TCRB rearrangement was left unresolved. A moderate but significant shortening of TCRB CDR3 length was observed in type 1 diabetes patients in all four CD4+ subsets. At VDJ recombination sites, patients with type 1 diabetes made fewer insertions and deleted more nucleotides, a pattern implying thymic rearrangement abnormalities.

The sample taken for sequencing was naive CD4+ T cells from blood. The label giving this sample's cell subset or site can be read as: true naive CD4+ T cells. The sequence derives from a woman in her late teens or twenties in good health.

The DNA sequence is given as TGTGCCAGCAGCTTGTACCAATCTAGGTCCTACGAGCAGTACTTC. Protein translation: CASSLYQSRSYEQYF. The sequence links TRBV5-4 to TRBJ2-5; no D gene call is confident. Matching the DNA end better, TRBJ2-7 makes the J call doubtful. There are 15 amino acids in the CDR3, from cysteine to phenylalanine inclusive. Only CDR3 DNA remains: 45 bases, in frame from the first base. The germline V gene (reference sequence) supplies CDR1 SGHNT and CDR2 YYREEE.